This paragraph reports one T cell receptor beta chain. Antigen unknown. V was clipped by 1 base and J by 0 bases, with 13 bases between them. Germline V gives CDR1 SGHTA, CDR2 FQGNSA. The CDR3 consists of 16 residues. This sample was included in a study of Ad26.COV2.S vaccination and SARS-CoV-2 variants. Study observations and caveats: The breadth of spike-specific CD8+ and CD4+ T cell responses after vaccination was reportedly substantial. Recipients of vaccine and of placebo showed similar breadth of their non-spike TCR repertoires. The study found higher spike-specific TCR breadth in vaccine than placebo recipients.

This table comes from immunoSEQ multiplex PCR, and its TCRdb copy is limited to in-frame clones, with some not included. The top ten hold about 45% of the sample, which has 40,000 to 55,000 clones, about 80% seen once. The sample here was peripheral blood, taken after recovery from COVID-19. V gene TRBV7-2 combines with J gene TRBJ2-7; the D gene is possibly TRBD1 (6 bases). The origin of this receptor is a human donor who had recovered from COVID-19. In DNA, the CDR3 is TGTGCCAGCAGCTTAGTGGTGGGGGCCAGCTCCTACGAGCAGTACTTC. Translating it yields CASSLVVGASSYEQYF.